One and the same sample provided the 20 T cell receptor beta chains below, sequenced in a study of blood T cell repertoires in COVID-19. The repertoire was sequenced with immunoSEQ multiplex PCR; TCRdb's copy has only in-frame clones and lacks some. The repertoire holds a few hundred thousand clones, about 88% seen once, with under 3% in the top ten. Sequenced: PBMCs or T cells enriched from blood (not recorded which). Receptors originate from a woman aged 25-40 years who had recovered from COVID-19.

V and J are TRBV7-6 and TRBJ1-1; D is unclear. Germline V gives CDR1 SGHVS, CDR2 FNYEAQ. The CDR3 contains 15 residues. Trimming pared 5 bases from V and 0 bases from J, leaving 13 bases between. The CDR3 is CASSLTALLNTEAFF. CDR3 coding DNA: TGTGCCAGCAGCCTAACAGCACTCCTGAACACTGAAGCTTTCTTT.

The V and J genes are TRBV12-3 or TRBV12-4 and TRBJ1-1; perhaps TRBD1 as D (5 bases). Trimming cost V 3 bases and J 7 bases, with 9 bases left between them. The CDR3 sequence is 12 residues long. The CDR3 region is CASSFGDSEAFF. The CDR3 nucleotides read TGTGCCAGCAGTTTCGGAGACAGTGAAGCTTTCTTT.

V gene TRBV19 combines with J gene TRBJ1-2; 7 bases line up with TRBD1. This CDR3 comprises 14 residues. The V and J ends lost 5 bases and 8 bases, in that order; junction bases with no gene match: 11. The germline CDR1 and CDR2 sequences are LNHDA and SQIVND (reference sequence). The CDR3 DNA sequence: TGTGCCAGTAGTCCGCAGACAGGGAGTGGCGGCTACACCTTC. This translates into CASSPQTGSGGYTF.

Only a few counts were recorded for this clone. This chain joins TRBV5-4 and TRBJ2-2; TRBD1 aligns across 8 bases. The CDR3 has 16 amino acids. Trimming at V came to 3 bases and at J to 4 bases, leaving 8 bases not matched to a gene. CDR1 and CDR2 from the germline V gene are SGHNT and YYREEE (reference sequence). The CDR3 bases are TGTGCCAGCAGCTCGGGGGAGGACAGGGTCACCGGGGAGCTGTTTTTT. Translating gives CASSSGEDRVTGELFF. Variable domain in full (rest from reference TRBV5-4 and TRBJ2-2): ETGVTQSPTHLIKTRGQQVTLRCSSQSGHNTVSWYQQALGQGPQFIFQYYREEENGRGNFPPRFSGLQFPNYSSELNVNALELDDSALYLCASSSGEDRVTGELFFGEGSRLTVL.

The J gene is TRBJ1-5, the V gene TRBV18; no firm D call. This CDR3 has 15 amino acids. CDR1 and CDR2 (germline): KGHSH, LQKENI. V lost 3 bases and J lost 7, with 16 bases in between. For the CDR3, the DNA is TGTGCCAGCTCACCGCTTCTGGAGGAGGGCCAGCCCCAGCATTTT. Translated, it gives CASSPLLEEGQPQHF.

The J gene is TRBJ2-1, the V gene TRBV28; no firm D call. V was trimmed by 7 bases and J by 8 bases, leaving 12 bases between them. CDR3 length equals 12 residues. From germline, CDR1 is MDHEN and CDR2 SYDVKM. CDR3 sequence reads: CASTSPRYEQFF. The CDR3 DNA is TGTGCCAGCACCTCCCCTAGGTATGAGCAGTTCTTC.

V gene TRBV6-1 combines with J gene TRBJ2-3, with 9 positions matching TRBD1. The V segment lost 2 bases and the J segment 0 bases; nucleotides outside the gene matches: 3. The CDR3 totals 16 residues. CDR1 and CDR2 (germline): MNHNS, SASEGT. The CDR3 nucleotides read TGTGCCAGCAGTGAACAAGGGACAGGGAGCACAGATACGCAGTATTTT. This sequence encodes CASSEQGTGSTDTQYF.

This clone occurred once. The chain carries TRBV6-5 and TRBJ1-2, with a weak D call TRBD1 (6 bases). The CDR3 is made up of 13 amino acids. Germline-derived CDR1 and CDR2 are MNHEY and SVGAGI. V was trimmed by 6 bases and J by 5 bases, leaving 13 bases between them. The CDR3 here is CASRVGTSYGYTF. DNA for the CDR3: TGTGCCAGCAGGGTTGGGACATCATATGGCTACACCTTC.

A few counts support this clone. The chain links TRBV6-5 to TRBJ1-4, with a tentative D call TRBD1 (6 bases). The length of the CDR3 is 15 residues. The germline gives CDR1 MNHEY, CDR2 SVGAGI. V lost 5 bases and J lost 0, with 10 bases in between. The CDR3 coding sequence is TGTGCCAGCAGTATCCGACAGGCAACTAATGAAAAACTGTTTTTT. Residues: CASSIRQATNEKLFF.

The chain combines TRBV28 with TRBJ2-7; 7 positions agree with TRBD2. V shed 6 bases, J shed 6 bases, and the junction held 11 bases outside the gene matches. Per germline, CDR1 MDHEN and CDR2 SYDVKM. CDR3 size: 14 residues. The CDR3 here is CASSFLAVGIEQYF. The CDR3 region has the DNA TGTGCCAGCAGCTTCCTAGCGGTTGGGATCGAGCAGTACTTC.

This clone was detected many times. CDR3 residues: CASIPPGQQSSYNEQFF. CDR3 DNA sequence: TGTGCCAGCATCCCCCCCGGACAGCAGAGCTCCTACAATGAGCAGTTCTTC. The chain is built from TRBV5-4 and TRBJ2-1; D may be TRBD1 (6 bases). The CDR3 sequence is 17 residues long. Germline V gene lookup returns CDR1 SGHNT and CDR2 YYREEE (reference sequence). The germline V and J ends were trimmed by 6 bases and 0 bases, with 19 bases remaining between them.

DNA of the CDR3: TGTGCCAGCAGCGCCGTCCGGGACTCGACCTACGAGCAGTACTTC. Protein product: CASSAVRDSTYEQYF. The rearrangement joins TRBV11-2 to TRBJ2-7, with D possibly TRBD2 on 6 matching bases. The germline V gene encodes CDR1 SGHAT and CDR2 FQNNGV. The CDR3 runs 15 residues. V shed 5 bases and J shed 2 bases, with 16 bases lying between them.

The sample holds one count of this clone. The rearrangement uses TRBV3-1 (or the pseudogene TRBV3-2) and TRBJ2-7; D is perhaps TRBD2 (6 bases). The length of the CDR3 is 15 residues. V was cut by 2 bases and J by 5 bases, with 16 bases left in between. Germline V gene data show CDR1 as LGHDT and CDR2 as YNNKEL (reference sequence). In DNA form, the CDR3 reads TGTGCCAGCAGCCAACTGACTAGGGTCACCGACGAGCAGTACTTC. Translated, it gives CASSQLTRVTDEQYF.

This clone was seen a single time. The CDR3 reads CASSQEYRDTSYEQYF. The CDR3, as DNA: TGTGCCAGCAGCCAAGAATACCGGGACACTTCTTACGAGCAGTACTTC. This chain links TRBV3-1 (or the pseudogene TRBV3-2) with TRBJ2-7, with D perhaps matching TRBD1 (6 bases). From germline, CDR1 is LGHDT and CDR2 YNNKEL (reference sequence). The V gene lost 0 bases and the J gene lost 4 bases, with 16 bases spanning the gap. The CDR3 is 16 amino acids.

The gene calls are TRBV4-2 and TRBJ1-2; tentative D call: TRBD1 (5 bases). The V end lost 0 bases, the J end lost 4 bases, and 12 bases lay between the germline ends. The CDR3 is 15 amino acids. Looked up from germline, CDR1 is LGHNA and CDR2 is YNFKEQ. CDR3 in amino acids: CASSQEGGRGYGYTF. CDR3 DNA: TGTGCCAGCAGCCAAGAGGGGGGAAGGGGCTATGGCTACACCTTC.

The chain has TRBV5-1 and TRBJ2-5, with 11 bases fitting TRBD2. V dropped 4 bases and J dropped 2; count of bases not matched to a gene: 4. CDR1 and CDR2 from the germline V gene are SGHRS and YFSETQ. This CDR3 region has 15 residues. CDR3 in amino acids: CASSLRTSGQETQYF. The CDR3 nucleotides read TGCGCCAGCAGCCTAAGGACTAGCGGGCAAGAGACCCAGTACTTC.

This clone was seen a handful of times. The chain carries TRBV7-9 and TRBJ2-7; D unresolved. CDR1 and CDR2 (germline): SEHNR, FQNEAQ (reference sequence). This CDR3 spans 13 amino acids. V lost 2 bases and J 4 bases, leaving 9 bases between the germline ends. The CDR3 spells CASSLLLKYEQYF. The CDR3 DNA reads TGTGCCAGCAGCTTATTACTGAAGTACGAGCAGTACTTC. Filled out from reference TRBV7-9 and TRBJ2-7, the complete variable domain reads DTGVSQNPRHKITKRGQNVTFRCDPISEHNRLYWYRQTLGQGPEFLTYFQNEAQLEKSRLLSDRFSAERPKGSFSTLEIQRTEQGDSAMYLCASSLLLKYEQYFGPGTRLTVT.

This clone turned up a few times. CDR3 region: CASSLASGLLLEQYF. CDR3 nucleotide sequence: TGTGCCAGCAGCTTAGCTTCCGGACTACTTCTCGAGCAGTACTTC. V and J are TRBV13 and TRBJ2-7; the D gene is possibly TRBD2 (6 bases). The CDR3 runs 15 residues. CDR1 is PRHDT and CDR2 is FYEKMQ in the germline V gene (reference sequence). V was pared by 1 base and J by 6 bases, with 16 bases between.

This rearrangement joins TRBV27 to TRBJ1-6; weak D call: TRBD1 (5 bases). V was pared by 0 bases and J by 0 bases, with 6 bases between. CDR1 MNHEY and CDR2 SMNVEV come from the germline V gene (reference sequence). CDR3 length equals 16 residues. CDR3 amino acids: CASSLSGGSYNSPLHF. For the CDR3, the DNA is TGTGCCAGCAGTTTATCGGGGGGCTCCTATAATTCACCCCTCCACTTT.

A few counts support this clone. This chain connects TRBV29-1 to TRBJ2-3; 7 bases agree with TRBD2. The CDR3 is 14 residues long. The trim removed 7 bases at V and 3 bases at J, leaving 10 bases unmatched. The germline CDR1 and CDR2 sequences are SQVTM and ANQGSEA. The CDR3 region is CSAEVGLETDTQYF. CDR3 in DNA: TGCAGCGCCGAGGTAGGACTAGAGACAGATACGCAGTATTTT.